Below, 18 T cell receptor beta chains from the same sample are listed, as sequenced in a study of blood T cell repertoires in COVID-19. The table came from immunoSEQ multiplex PCR; TCRdb's copy has only in-frame clones and leaves some out. This sample has roughly 100,000 clones; 60% to 80% occur once, and the top ten carry about 9%. Specimen: peripheral blood. These receptors originate from a man in his fifties or sixties with active or convalescent COVID-19.

This clone came up once. The chain employs TRBV5-1 and TRBJ1-6, with TRBD1 matching over 11 bases. The V and J ends lost 0 bases and 9 bases, in that order; junction bases with no gene match: 2. The CDR3 runs to 15 residues. Germline V gene sequence: CDR1 SGHRS, CDR2 YFSETQ. The CDR3 DNA sequence: TGCGCCAGCAGCTTGGGCGGGACAGGGGGTTCACCCCTCCACTTT. It translates to CASSLGGTGGSPLHF.

CDR3 region: CATLLNTEAFF. The DNA of the CDR3 is TGTGCCACCCTCTTGAACACTGAAGCTTTCTTT. This rearrangement joins TRBV6-6 to TRBJ1-1; D gene ambiguous. The V end lost 10 bases, the J end lost 0 bases, and 6 bases lay between the germline ends. This CDR3 has 11 residues. Germline V gene lookup returns CDR1 MNHNY and CDR2 SVGAGI (reference sequence).

The chain employs TRBV30 and TRBJ1-2; tentative D call: TRBD1 (5 bases). CDR1 is GTSNPN and CDR2 is SVGIG in the germline V gene (reference sequence). V shed 1 base and J shed 2 bases, with 17 bases lying between them. The length of the CDR3 is 16 residues. The CDR3 reads CAWSGRGGASNYGYTF. CDR3 DNA: TGTGCCTGGAGTGGACGCGGCGGGGCATCAAACTATGGCTACACCTTC.

This sequence joins TRBV27 and TRBJ1-2; 7 bases agree with TRBD1. CDR1 is MNHEY and CDR2 is SMNVEV in the germline V gene (reference sequence). The CDR3 has 14 residues. The trim removed 6 bases at V and 3 bases at J, leaving 7 bases unmatched. This chain's CDR3 is CASRRGQTDYGYTF. The CDR3 DNA reads TGTGCCAGCAGGCGGGGACAGACAGACTATGGCTACACCTTC.

V gene TRBV5-4 combines with J gene TRBJ2-3, with 13 bases fitting TRBD2. There are 18 residues in the CDR3. Germline V gene lookup returns CDR1 SGHNT and CDR2 YYREEE (reference sequence). V trimming: 0 bases; J trimming: 5 bases; junction bases outside the gene matches: 9. The CDR3 sequence is CASSLAKRTSGSGDTQYF. CDR3 coding DNA: TGTGCCAGCAGCTTGGCCAAGCGGACTAGCGGGAGTGGAGATACGCAGTATTTT.

The chain has TRBV12-3 or TRBV12-4 and TRBJ1-2; D call uncertain. Trimming took off 6 bases at V and 1 base at J, with 9 bases between the two ends. The CDR3 is 13 amino acids. CDR3 nucleotide sequence: TGTGCCAGCAGCCCCATGAGTAACTATGGCTACACCTTC. The encoded protein is CASSPMSNYGYTF.

This clone occurred a few times. CDR3 DNA sequence: TGTGCCAGCAGTTTGTTCTCCAATCAGCCCCAGCATTTT. Residues: CASSLFSNQPQHF. J is TRBJ1-5 and V is TRBV28; no clear D gene. The CDR3 totals 13 residues. Germline V gene sequence: CDR1 MDHEN, CDR2 SYDVKM. Trimming left V 3 bases short and J 3 bases short, with 6 bases between.

The chain combines TRBV2 with TRBJ2-3, with 7 bases identical to TRBD2. Losses at the gene ends were 9 bases for V and 6 bases for J; bases not matched to a gene: 6. The CDR3 is 12 residues long. Germline V gives CDR1 SNHLY, CDR2 FYNNEI. DNA for the CDR3: TGTGCCAGTAGTTTGACTAGCGATACGCAGTATTTT. Protein: CASSLTSDTQYF.

In nucleotides, the CDR3 is TGTGCCAGCAGCCCGACAGGAACGTACAATGAGCAGTTCTTC. Translating it yields CASSPTGTYNEQFF. V usage is TRBV11-3 and J usage is TRBJ2-1; tentative D call: TRBD1 (6 bases). CDR3 length: 14 residues. Germline V CDR1 and CDR2: SGHNT, YENEEA. V was trimmed by 5 bases and J by 4 bases, leaving 12 bases between them.

The rearrangement uses TRBV6-5 and TRBJ2-2; 8 bases align to TRBD2. The CDR3 covers 13 residues. Per the germline V gene, CDR1 is MNHEY and CDR2 is SVGAGI. V shed 4 bases and J 6 bases; nucleotides not matched to a gene: 1. The CDR3 is CASSWGLAGELFF. The DNA for the CDR3 is TGTGCCAGCAGTTGGGGACTAGCCGGGGAGCTGTTTTTT.

V is TRBV5-5 and J is TRBJ2-5, with D unclear. Per germline, CDR1 SGHKS and CDR2 YYEKEE (reference sequence). Trimming removed 1 base at V and 2 bases at J, with 9 bases between. The CDR3 has 14 residues. Written as DNA, the CDR3 is TGTGCCAGCAGCTTGTCACGGAGTCAAGAGACCCAGTACTTC. Translation: CASSLSRSQETQYF. Filled out from reference TRBV5-5 and TRBJ2-5, the complete variable domain reads DAGVTQSPTHLIKTRGQQVTLRCSPISGHKSVSWYQQVLGQGPQFIFQYYEKEERGRGNFPDRFSARQFPNYSSELNVNALLLGDSALYLCASSLSRSQETQYFGPGTRLLVL.

J is TRBJ2-3 and V is TRBV5-1; 10 bases fit TRBD2. The germline CDR1 and CDR2 sequences are SGHRS and YFSETQ. This CDR3 region has 17 residues. V was pared by 7 bases and J by 0 bases, with 11 bases of the junction left unmatched. The CDR3, as DNA: TGCGCCAGCTCTCAGGGTGGTAGCGGGAGGAGCACAGATACGCAGTATTTT. Translated, it gives CASSQGGSGRSTDTQYF. Supplemented by reference TRBV5-1 and TRBJ2-3, the full variable domain reads KAGVTQTPRYLIKTRGQQVTLSCSPISGHRSVSWYQQTPGQGLQFLFEYFSETQRNKGNFPGRFSGRQFSNSRSEMNVSTLELGDSALYLCASSQGGSGRSTDTQYFGPGTRLTVL.

The CDR3 region has the DNA TGTGCCAGCATTGGTCTAGCGGGAGAGTCGCAGTTCTTC. Translating it yields CASIGLAGESQFF. V is TRBV28 and J is TRBJ2-1, with 10 bases aligning to TRBD2. V shed 7 bases and J 12 bases; nucleotides not matched to a gene: 9. This CDR3 region has 13 residues. Germline CDR1 and CDR2: MDHEN and SYDVKM.

This clone was seen more than once but under ten times. The chain combines TRBV2 with TRBJ2-1; perhaps TRBD1 as D (10 bases). The CDR3 length is 15 residues. Germline CDR1 SNHLY, CDR2 FYNNEI. V was pared by 8 bases and J by 9 bases, with 23 bases between. CDR3 protein: CASGVAGDRGPEQFF. DNA of the CDR3: TGTGCCAGCGGGGTAGCGGGAGACAGGGGGCCTGAGCAGTTCTTC.

The chain combines TRBV11-3 with TRBJ2-3, with D unresolved. V was trimmed by 3 bases and J by 1 base, leaving 11 bases between them. Germline assignment: CDR1 SGHNT and CDR2 YENEEA. The CDR3 is 15 residues long. The CDR3 loop reads CASSLRSLGTDTQYF. The CDR3 region has the DNA TGTGCCAGCAGCTTGAGGAGTTTGGGCACAGATACGCAGTATTTT.

This sequence joins TRBV28 and TRBJ1-2, with a tentative D call TRBD1 (5 bases). This CDR3 region has 13 residues. Trimming cost V 3 bases and J 6 bases, with 11 bases left between them. Germline V lookup: CDR1 MDHEN, CDR2 SYDVKM. For the CDR3, the DNA is TGTGCCAGCAGTTTTGACAGAAGGGATGGCTACACCTTC. This gives the protein CASSFDRRDGYTF.

This chain links TRBV5-1 with TRBJ2-1; 14 bases fit TRBD2. CDR1 and CDR2 from the germline V gene are SGHRS and YFSETQ. With 3 bases clipped from V and 7 bases from J, the junction kept 9 bases outside the gene matches. This CDR3 contains 17 residues. CDR3 region: CASSSGGLAGARNEQFF. The CDR3 nucleotides read TGCGCCAGCAGCTCCGGGGGACTAGCGGGAGCGAGGAATGAGCAGTTCTTC. The full variable domain, its missing parts supplied by reference TRBV5-1 and TRBJ2-1, is KAGVTQTPRYLIKTRGQQVTLSCSPISGHRSVSWYQQTPGQGLQFLFEYFSETQRNKGNFPGRFSGRQFSNSRSEMNVSTLELGDSALYLCASSSGGLAGARNEQFFGPGTRLTVL.

This clone has more than one count but fewer than ten. The CDR3 loop is CAISGDRGYEQYF. CDR3 coding DNA: TGTGCCATCAGTGGGGACAGGGGCTACGAGCAGTACTTC. This sequence joins TRBV10-3 and TRBJ2-7, with 10 bases that match TRBD1. The germline gives CDR1 ENHRY, CDR2 SYGVKD. This CDR3 spans 13 amino acids. V trimming: 4 bases; J trimming: 3 bases; junction bases outside the gene matches: 0.